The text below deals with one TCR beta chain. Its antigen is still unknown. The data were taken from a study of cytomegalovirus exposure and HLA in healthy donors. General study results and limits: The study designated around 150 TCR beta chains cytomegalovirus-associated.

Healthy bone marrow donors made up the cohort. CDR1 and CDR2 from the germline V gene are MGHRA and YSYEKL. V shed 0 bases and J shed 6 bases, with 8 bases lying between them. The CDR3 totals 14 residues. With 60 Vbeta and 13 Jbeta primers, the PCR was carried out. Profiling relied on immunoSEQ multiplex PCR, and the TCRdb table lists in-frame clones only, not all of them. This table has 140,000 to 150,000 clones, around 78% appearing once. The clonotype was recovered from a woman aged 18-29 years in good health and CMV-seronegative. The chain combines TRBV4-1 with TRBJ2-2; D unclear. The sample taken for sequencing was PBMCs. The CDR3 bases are TGCGCCAGCAGCCAAGATTGGGCGCCCGGGGAGCTGTTTTTT. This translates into CASSQDWAPGELFF.